This T cell receptor beta chain comes out of a study of patients and donors after allogeneic stem cell transplantation. Per the germline V gene, CDR1 is DFQATT and CDR2 is SNEGSKA (reference sequence). V lost 0 bases and J 3 bases, leaving 15 bases between the germline ends. CDR3 length: 15 residues. TCRdb re-analysed the RT-PCR reads in MiXCR, keeping a single row per CDR3 protein. The sample has over 150,000 distinct CDR3 sequences, approximately 30% seen once. This clonotype appeared a few times. The V gene is TRBV20-1, the J gene TRBJ2-7, with D perhaps matching TRBD2 (6 bases). Sequencing input: blood, either unsorted or a sorted T cell fraction (not recorded which). The sequence was obtained from a human donor who was either an allogeneic HSCT recipient or a stem cell or donor lymphocyte infusion donor (not recorded which). It is not recorded whose cells these are; they may come from a transplant donor. The DNA of the CDR3 is TGCAGTGCTAGAGACTCCCGGGACTCAGACTACGAGCAGTACTTC. It translates to CSARDSRDSDYEQYF.